One TCR beta chain is described in this entry. What it binds is not known. CDR1 is SGDLS, CDR2 YYNGEE, per germline. Deletions cut 0 bases from V and 5 bases from J, with 16 bases between. The CDR3 is 16 residues long. These data are taken from a study of T-cell reconstitution after alpha-beta-depleted transplantation in children. Study conclusions and caveats: Two months or so post-transplant, alpha-beta T cells reportedly derived from several hundred expanded graft clones. At the one-year point after transplant, T-cell counts and TCRbeta diversity were found to come mostly from T cells that had been newly produced. Surviving recipient T cells and thymic progenitors accounted for the high day-60 TCRbeta diversity observed in some patients.

Construction of the TCRbeta library involved unique molecular identifiers. TCRdb called the PCR reads again in MiXCR, with one record for every CDR3 protein. The sample carries around 960,000 distinct CDR3 sequences, 25% to 35% recorded once. Sequenced material: PBMCs, mostly from graft donor cells, taken 360 days after TCRalphabeta/CD19-depleted stem cell transplant. This TCR derives from a boy in the first two years of life who had a stem cell transplant for SCID, so the T cells may come from the graft donor. The rearrangement links TRBV9 to TRBJ2-3, with D tentatively TRBD2 (5 bases). The CDR3 loop reads CASSVDAPTAGDTQYF. The CDR3 DNA follows: TGTGCCAGCAGCGTAGACGCACCGACCGCGGGAGATACGCAGTATTTT.